This entry is about one T cell receptor beta chain. The CDR3 spans 12 residues. Germline CDR1 is SGHRS and CDR2 is YFSETQ. With 4 bases removed from V and 6 bases from J, the gap between germline ends came to 10 bases. Source study methods: How many nucleated cells were present was estimated from reference gene primer amplification. Here immunoSEQ multiplex PCR was the method, and the copy in TCRdb shows in-frame clones only, minus some. That table gives V, J and clone size, and the DNA gave D and trimming. This sample has under 300,000 clones, with roughly 90% found just once. The sample comes from a study of blood T cell repertoires in COVID-19. Across the whole study: The United States, Italy and Spain were the sources of the acute and convalescent COVID-19 samples. T cells, B-cell-depleted T cells, or PBMCs provided the cDNA or gDNA that served as material.

Sequencing was performed on peripheral blood. This receptor was identified in a man aged 25 to 45 who had recovered from COVID-19. The chain carries TRBV5-1 and TRBJ1-1; D might be TRBD1 (5 bases). This CDR3 is CASSGDSPEAFF. Here the CDR3 DNA reads TGCGCCAGCAGCGGCGACAGTCCTGAAGCTTTCTTT.